One and the same sample provided the 9 T cell receptor beta chains below, sequenced in a study of PD-L1 blockade in urothelial cancer. Time point in this sample: peripheral blood 6 weeks after treatment start. Some clones are missing from TCRdb's copy, which holds only in-frame ones; the method was immunoSEQ multiplex PCR. The table includes about 50,000 clones, approximately 83% detected once. This specimen consisted of PBMCs, obtained around atezolizumab (anti-PD-L1) treatment. These receptors came from a man in his sixties with urothelial cancer.

The rearrangement uses TRBV30 and TRBJ1-6, with D perhaps matching TRBD1 (5 bases). Looked up from germline, CDR1 is GTSNPN and CDR2 is SVGIG (reference sequence). Trimming took 3 bases from V and 4 from J, leaving 10 bases between them. The CDR3 consists of 14 residues. CDR3 loop: CAWRATAYNSPLHF. The DNA of the CDR3 is TGTGCCTGGAGGGCGACAGCTTATAATTCACCCCTCCACTTT.

The DNA for the CDR3 is TGCGCCAGCAGCACCCACCTAGCTTACGAGCAGTACTTC. Protein product: CASSTHLAYEQYF. V gene TRBV5-1 combines with J gene TRBJ2-7; D is possibly TRBD2 (5 bases). Trimming left V 4 bases short and J 4 bases short, with 12 bases between. Germline V gene sequence: CDR1 SGHRS, CDR2 YFSETQ. The CDR3 runs to 13 residues. The complete variable domain, with remaining parts taken from reference TRBV5-1 and TRBJ2-7, reads KAGVTQTPRYLIKTRGQQVTLSCSPISGHRSVSWYQQTPGQGLQFLFEYFSETQRNKGNFPGRFSGRQFSNSRSEMNVSTLELGDSALYLCASSTHLAYEQYFGPGTRLTVT.

The J gene is TRBJ2-1, the V gene TRBV28; 12 bases map to TRBD2. The CDR3 loop spans 14 amino acids. With 8 bases clipped from V and 6 bases from J, the junction kept 5 bases outside the gene matches. Germline CDR1 is MDHEN and CDR2 is SYDVKM. The chain's CDR3 is CASWTSGVLNEQFF. In DNA, the CDR3 is TGTGCCAGCTGGACTAGCGGGGTTCTCAATGAGCAGTTCTTC.

The chain employs TRBV20-1 and TRBJ1-2; tentative D call: TRBD1 (5 bases). The V gene's germline CDR1 is DFQATT and CDR2 SNEGSKA (reference sequence). The CDR3 sequence is 11 residues long. V was clipped by 2 bases and J by 6 bases, with 7 bases between them. The chain's CDR3 is CSARIRDGYTF. In DNA form, the CDR3 reads TGCAGTGCTAGAATCAGGGATGGCTACACCTTC.

This clone was seen a few times. The V gene is TRBV28, the J gene TRBJ2-7; 7 bases are a match to TRBD1. This CDR3 spans 14 amino acids. Losses at the gene ends were 7 bases for V and 0 bases for J; bases not matched to a gene: 6. CDR1 is MDHEN and CDR2 is SYDVKM in the germline V gene. Written as DNA, the CDR3 is TGTGCCAGCAAAATGACAGGGACCTCCTACGAGCAGTACTTC. It codes for CASKMTGTSYEQYF.

The chain is built from TRBV6-6 and TRBJ1-2; 7 bases match TRBD1. This CDR3 region has 14 residues. Germline loops: CDR1 MNHNY, CDR2 SVGAGI (reference sequence). With V trimmed by 0 bases and J by 7 bases, 5 bases remained unmatched. In DNA, the CDR3 is TGTGCCAGCAGTTACTCCGACAGGGCGGGTGGCTACACCTTC. Amino acid sequence: CASSYSDRAGGYTF.

V and J are TRBV2 and TRBJ1-1; TRBD1 is a possible D gene (5 bases). This CDR3 spans 18 amino acids. Germline V gene sequence: CDR1 SNHLY, CDR2 FYNNEI. The V end lost 6 bases, the J end lost 4 bases, and 27 bases lay between the germline ends. The CDR3 region is CASRNPGRGTMGGTEAFF. As DNA, the CDR3 is TGTGCCAGCAGGAACCCCGGACGGGGTACAATGGGGGGCACTGAAGCTTTCTTT.

The chain employs TRBV7-2 and TRBJ2-5, with 9 bases identical to TRBD1. CDR1 and CDR2 (germline): SGHTA, FQGNSA. This CDR3 is 15 amino acids long. The junction had 5 bases not matched to a gene; V was cut back by 1 base and J by 5 bases. CDR3 amino acids: CASSLGGQGLETQYF. The CDR3 bases are TGTGCCAGCAGCTTAGGGGGACAGGGTCTGGAGACCCAGTACTTC.

The J gene is TRBJ2-2, the V gene TRBV6-6; D is possibly TRBD1 (6 bases). Trimming took off 5 bases at V and 4 bases at J, with 14 bases between the two ends. CDR3 length: 15 amino acids. Germline assignment: CDR1 MNHNY and CDR2 SVGAGI (reference sequence). CDR3 sequence reads: CASSQVRGPTGELFF. CDR3 DNA: TGTGCCAGCAGTCAGGTCAGGGGCCCCACCGGGGAGCTGTTTTTT.